A single sample is the source of the 15 T cell receptor beta chains below, sequenced in a study of blood T cell repertoires in COVID-19. Sequenced by immunoSEQ multiplex PCR; TCRdb stores in-frame clones only, minus some. The sample shows approximately 150,000 clones, approximately 80% of them seen only once. The sequencing input was peripheral blood. Receptors were obtained from a woman aged 50 to 60 with acute or convalescent COVID-19.

This clone was observed a single time. The chain employs TRBV5-4 and TRBJ2-1; 7 bases agree with TRBD2. Germline values: CDR1 SGHNT, CDR2 YYREEE (reference sequence). Trimming at V came to 4 bases and at J to 2 bases, leaving 6 bases not matched to a gene. This CDR3 is 15 amino acids long. CDR3 loop: CASSITSVAYNEQFF. The DNA for the CDR3 is TGTGCCAGCAGCATTACTAGCGTTGCCTACAATGAGCAGTTCTTC. Full variable domain (outside the CDR3, taken from reference TRBV5-4 and TRBJ2-1): ETGVTQSPTHLIKTRGQQVTLRCSSQSGHNTVSWYQQALGQGPQFIFQYYREEENGRGNFPPRFSGLQFPNYSSELNVNALELDDSALYLCASSITSVAYNEQFFGPGTRLTVL.

The chain recombines TRBV28 with TRBJ1-3; 10 positions match TRBD1. Germline V CDR1 and CDR2: MDHEN, SYDVKM. This CDR3 is built from 17 residues. V lost 5 bases, J lost 2 bases, and 9 bases stayed unmatched. The CDR3 region is CASSPTPGTGAGNTIYF. DNA of the CDR3: TGTGCCAGCAGTCCAACTCCCGGGACAGGGGCTGGAAACACCATATATTTT. Drawing the rest from reference TRBV28 and TRBJ1-3, the complete variable domain is DVKVTQSSRYLVKRTGEKVFLECVQDMDHENMFWYRQDPGLGLRLIYFSYDVKMKEKGDIPEGYSVSREKKERFSLILESASTNQTSMYLCASSPTPGTGAGNTIYFGEGSWLTVV.

The rearrangement joins TRBV18 to TRBJ2-4; TRBD1 matches at 7 bases. Germline lookup yields CDR1 KGHSH and CDR2 LQKENI. The CDR3 is 15 amino acids. With V trimmed by 2 bases and J by 8 bases, 9 bases remained unmatched. The CDR3 DNA reads as TGTGCCAGCTCACCAAGTTCCGACAGGGAGTACATTCAGTACTTC. This gives the protein CASSPSSDREYIQYF.

The rearrangement joins TRBV4-2 to TRBJ2-1; weak D call: TRBD2 (6 bases). V lost 1 base, J lost 5 bases, and 12 bases lay in between. The CDR3 loop spans 15 amino acids. Germline lookup yields CDR1 LGHNA and CDR2 YNFKEQ. The CDR3 bases are TGTGCCAGCAGCCAAGGAAACGGGGGAAACAATGAGCAGTTCTTC. Amino acid sequence: CASSQGNGGNNEQFF.

The genes are TRBV7-6 and TRBJ2-7; TRBD1 agrees at 9 bases. Per the germline V gene, CDR1 is SGHVS and CDR2 is FNYEAQ. There are 15 residues in the CDR3. V gave up 2 bases and J gave up 4 bases; unmatched junction bases: 6. The CDR3 is CASSLNVGQGYEQYF. CDR3 DNA sequence: TGTGCCAGCAGCTTAAATGTGGGACAGGGATACGAGCAGTACTTC.

The V gene is TRBV5-8, the J gene TRBJ1-4; D may be TRBD1 (6 bases). Trimming cost V 4 bases and J 0 bases, with 10 bases left between them. The CDR3 is 15 amino acids. Germline values: CDR1 SGHTS, CDR2 YDEGEE. CDR3 sequence (DNA): TGTGCCAGCAGCCCGACAGGTGCAACTAATGAAAAACTGTTTTTT. Translation: CASSPTGATNEKLFF.

About this clone itself: Other DNA sequences within the sample encode an identical CDR3. V usage is TRBV9 and J usage is TRBJ2-7; possible D gene TRBD2, 6 bases. Germline V CDR1 and CDR2: SGDLS, YYNGEE. CDR3 length: 16 amino acids. Trimming removed 0 bases at V and 0 bases at J, with 13 bases between. The CDR3 region is CASSVATGESSYEQYF. The CDR3 DNA is TGTGCCAGCAGCGTAGCTACGGGGGAGAGCTCCTACGAGCAGTACTTC. The full variable domain, rest sourced from reference TRBV9 and TRBJ2-7, is DSGVTQTPKHLITATGQRVTLRCSPRSGDLSVYWYQQSLDQGLQFLIQYYNGEERAKGNILERFSAQQFPDLHSELNLSSLELGDSALYFCASSVATGESSYEQYFGPGTRLTVT.

The V gene is TRBV7-9, the J gene TRBJ2-1, with 7 positions matching TRBD1. The CDR3 spans 15 residues. In germline, CDR1 is SEHNR, CDR2 FQNEAQ (reference sequence). J lost 4 bases, V lost 5 bases, and 8 bases had no gene match. The CDR3 region has the DNA TGTGCCAGCAGCATCAGAGGGACAGAATACAATGAGCAGTTCTTC. Translated: CASSIRGTEYNEQFF.

This clone was counted a few times. The chain couples TRBV24-1 to TRBJ1-5, with D tentatively TRBD1 (5 bases). The V end was cut by 4 bases, the J end by 2 bases, with 8 bases between. The CDR3 sequence is 14 residues long. In germline, CDR1 is KGHDR, CDR2 SFDVKD. In DNA form, the CDR3 reads TGTGCCACCAGTGAGGGGACTCGCAATCAGCCCCAGCATTTT. It is translated as CATSEGTRNQPQHF.

In its sample, this clone was seen once. The CDR3 coding sequence is TGTGCCAGCAGCCCGTTCGGAGGCGGGGGACAAGAGACCCAGTACTTC. Its protein product is CASSPFGGGGQETQYF. The chain uses TRBV7-9 and TRBJ2-5, with 7 nucleotides matching TRBD2. V lost 5 bases to trimming and J lost 2 bases; unmatched junction nucleotides: 11. The CDR3 length is 16 residues. The germline CDR1 and CDR2 sequences are SEHNR and FQNEAQ (reference sequence).

The gene calls are TRBV7-7 and TRBJ2-2, with D possibly TRBD1 on 6 matching bases. Germline values: CDR1 SSHAT, CDR2 FNYEAQ (reference sequence). V was pared by 5 bases and J by 4 bases, with 20 bases between. This CDR3 has 17 residues. The CDR3 nucleotides are TGTGCCAGCAGCCAGACTAATACAGGGTCTGGCACCGGGGAGCTGTTTTTT. As protein: CASSQTNTGSGTGELFF.

Here the CDR3 DNA reads TGTGCCAGTAGCGCTGGGGGGGCGGTGATCCGGGAGCTGTTTTTT. It yields the protein CASSAGGAVIRELFF. This rearrangement joins TRBV19 to TRBJ2-2; D possibly corresponds to TRBD2 (7 bases). Trimming shortened V by 6 bases and J by 9 bases, and 20 bases separated the two germline ends. The CDR3 spans 15 residues. Per the germline V gene, CDR1 is LNHDA and CDR2 is SQIVND (reference sequence).

The sample holds a few counts of this clone. The chain carries TRBV5-1 and TRBJ1-2, with 7 bases identical to TRBD1. V dropped 4 bases and J dropped 7; count of bases not matched to a gene: 13. This CDR3 contains 15 residues. CDR1 SGHRS and CDR2 YFSETQ come from the germline V gene. The DNA for the CDR3 is TGCGCCAGCAGCCTAGCCCGGGGAGACAGGGTTGGCTACACCTTC. Amino acids: CASSLARGDRVGYTF.

This clone is a singleton in its sample. The DNA of the CDR3 is TGTGCCAGCAGACAGACAGACAAAAATGAAAAACTGTTTTTT. Its protein product is CASRQTDKNEKLFF. The chain links TRBV7-9 to TRBJ1-4, with D possibly matching TRBD1 (5 bases). The CDR3 runs to 14 residues. Germline CDR1 SEHNR, CDR2 FQNEAQ (reference sequence). V lost 6 bases, J lost 5 bases, and 13 bases lay in between.

This clone occurred a few times. V usage is TRBV18 and J usage is TRBJ1-3; D remains unclear. Looked up from germline, CDR1 is KGHSH and CDR2 is LQKENI. This CDR3 spans 12 amino acids. Trimming took off 1 base at V and 8 bases at J, with 6 bases between the two ends. The CDR3 nucleotides are TGTGCCAGCTCACCACAGGGAGACACCATATATTTT. This gives the protein CASSPQGDTIYF.